This entry lists 8 T cell receptor beta chains sequenced from one sample in a study of response to subunit inactivated influenza vaccine. TCRdb re-derived calls from the RT-PCR reads in MiXCR, one entry per CDR3 protein. The data show about 540,000 distinct CDR3 sequences, under 25% seen once. These data were also filed under a second study, of T cells expressing NK-cell markers. Turning to that study: Production of TCR beta cDNA relied on 5'RACE template switching with UMIs.

Material: CD4+ T cells sorted from PBMCs, obtained 11 to 12 days after vaccination. All receptors derive from a man aged 45-65 years who received an inactivated influenza vaccine.

The chain is built from TRBV12-3 or TRBV12-4 and TRBJ1-5, with TRBD1 identical over 7 bases. The J segment lost 4 bases and the V segment lost 7 bases, leaving 10 bases of the junction unmatched. The CDR3 loop spans 15 amino acids. CDR3 DNA: TGTGCCAGCACCTCCCAGGGGGGAGGGAATCAGCCCCAGCATTTT. This translates into CASTSQGGGNQPQHF.

This clonotype was picked up a small number of times. The V gene is TRBV20-1, the J gene TRBJ2-3, with D possibly called TRBD1 or TRBD2 (7 bases each). CDR3 length: 13 residues. Germline lookup yields CDR1 DFQATT and CDR2 SNEGSKA (reference sequence). With 7 bases removed from V and 3 bases from J, the gap between germline ends came to 14 bases. The chain's CDR3 is CSEQGGGTDTQYF. The CDR3 nucleotides are TGCAGTGAGCAGGGGGGAGGGACAGATACGCAGTATTTT.

This sequence joins TRBV27 and TRBJ2-7; 9 bases map to TRBD1. Per the germline V gene, CDR1 is MNHEY and CDR2 is SMNVEV (reference sequence). The CDR3 sequence is 19 residues long. The ends lost 5 bases at V and 3 bases at J; junction bases unmatched: 20. The CDR3 nucleotides are TGTGCCAGCAGTCGACGACTCCGGGACAGGGACTACTATCACTACGAGCAGTACTTC. The encoded protein is CASSRRLRDRDYYHYEQYF.

This clonotype was counted between two and nine times. This rearrangement joins TRBV5-6 to TRBJ2-7; 9 bases map to TRBD2. The CDR3 length is 14 residues. V was clipped by 0 bases and J by 6 bases; unmatched bases: 4. Germline CDR1 reads SGHDT; CDR2 reads YYEEEE. CDR3 nucleotides: TGTGCCAGCAGCTTGGTTAGCGGGAGCTCCGAGCAGTACTTC. It translates to CASSLVSGSSEQYF.

This clonotype was seen a handful of times. The CDR3 DNA reads as TGTGCCACCGGGGGGGTAACATCCACAGATACGCAGTATTTT. It is translated as CATGGVTSTDTQYF. The chain recombines TRBV28 with TRBJ2-3; 8 nucleotides agree with TRBD2. Germline trimming cut 10 bases from V and 2 bases from J; bases unmatched to any gene: 8. Germline CDR1 reads MDHEN; CDR2 reads SYDVKM. The CDR3 totals 14 residues.

This clonotype has a handful of counts. The chain has TRBV28 and TRBJ2-7; TRBD2 matches at 11 bases. Per the germline V gene, CDR1 is MDHEN and CDR2 is SYDVKM. The CDR3 loop spans 17 amino acids. Trimming took 5 bases from V and 2 from J; bases not matched to a gene: 11. The CDR3 DNA is TGTGCCAGCAGTCGAACTAGCGGGAGTCTCCAGGCCTACGAGCAGTACTTC. As protein: CASSRTSGSLQAYEQYF.

V usage is TRBV7-8 and J usage is TRBJ2-7; no definite D call. Trimming took off 4 bases at V and 0 bases at J, with 13 bases between the two ends. CDR3 length: 15 residues. Germline V CDR1 and CDR2: SGHVS, FQNEAQ. Written as DNA, the CDR3 is TGTGCCAGCAGCTCCGGACCTCGGAGCTCCTACGAGCAGTACTTC. The encoded protein is CASSSGPRSSYEQYF.

This clonotype has more than one count but fewer than ten. The rearrangement links TRBV20-1 to TRBJ1-1; tentative D call: TRBD1 (6 bases). Germline assignment: CDR1 DFQATT and CDR2 SNEGSKA (reference sequence). Trimming removed 6 bases from V and 1 base from J, with 12 bases in between. CDR3 length: 13 amino acids. Here the CDR3 reads CSAHGGPNTEAFF. The CDR3 coding sequence is TGCAGTGCCCACGGGGGCCCGAACACTGAAGCTTTCTTT.